This entry describes one T cell receptor (beta chain). The sample is drawn from a study of control samples from healthy donors and cancer patients. Profiled with immunoSEQ multiplex PCR; TCRdb holds only in-frame clones, not every one. Among 50,000 to 65,000 clones, 75% to 95% were seen once, and the ten largest hold around 0.91%. This CDR3 region has 14 residues. Germline values: CDR1 MGHDK, CDR2 SYGVNS. Trimming removed 5 bases from V and 6 bases from J, with 14 bases in between. The clonotype originates from a young man with colorectal cancer. The V and J genes are TRBV25-1 and TRBJ1-5; possibly TRBD1 for D (6 bases). The sequencing input was PBMCs. The CDR3 nucleotides read TGTGCCAGCAGTCTGACAGGTCCTCGTCAGCCCCAGCATTTT. Protein product: CASSLTGPRQPQHF.